This T cell receptor (beta chain) was obtained from a study of blood T cell repertoires in COVID-19. Turning to the study itself: COVID-19 samples from acute and convalescent phases originated in the United States, Italy and Spain. PBMCs, B-cell-depleted T cells, or T cells provided the cDNA or gDNA that made up the material.

CDR1 is SGHVS and CDR2 is FQNEAQ in the germline V gene. The CDR3 consists of 13 residues. The ends lost 2 bases at V and 11 bases at J; junction bases unmatched: 5. Patients of the Seattle cohort, enrolled during active infection, were followed longitudinally. Sequenced by immunoSEQ multiplex PCR; TCRdb stores in-frame clones only, minus some. The sample has 170,000 or so clones; under 85% are singletons. Material for sequencing was peripheral blood. The V call is TRBV7-8, the J call TRBJ1-3, with 8 bases that match TRBD1. The TCR was taken from a woman between 65 and 79 years old with COVID-19, enrolled during active disease. The CDR3 spells CASSLMTGDSIYF. The CDR3, as DNA: TGTGCCAGCAGCTTAATGACAGGGGATTCCATATATTTT.